Listed here is a single T cell receptor (beta chain). This clone was counted a single time. Its target antigen remains unknown. No per-base quality is available; no much larger clone lies one base away. The trial excluded patients who had a history of autoimmune disease or were on systemic immunosuppression. Peripheral blood for TCR sequencing was collected from all dose cohorts at baseline, on cycle 4 day 1, and on cycle 7 day 1. The samples were drawn from a first-in-human, open-label, multicenter phase I dose-escalation trial of ivuxolimab. Adults with locally advanced or metastatic melanoma, renal cell carcinoma, hepatocellular carcinoma or head and neck squamous cell carcinoma were enrolled in the trial. Before TCR sequencing, CD4+ T cells and CD8+ T cells from peripheral blood were sorted into separate populations. The data stem from a study of OX40 agonist ivuxolimab in advanced cancers. In terms of the full investigation: Ivuxolimab was a fully human IgG2 agonistic monoclonal antibody targeting the costimulatory receptor OX40 (CD134). The purpose of peripheral TCRbeta sequencing was to test whether ivuxolimab changed TCR sequence diversity and led to clonal T-cell expansion. Partial responses occurred in three dose-escalation patients, of whom one had hepatocellular carcinoma and two had cutaneous melanoma. The dose-escalation cohort was over 70% male with a mean age of around 64 years, ranging from roughly 20 to 80. Patients were allowed to have had prior anti-PD-1, anti-PD-L1 or anti-CTLA-4 therapy, and around 40% of the dose-escalation patients had previously received checkpoint inhibitors. The paper reports the monotherapy dose-escalation portion (N of about 56 patients) of the phase I ivuxolimab trial. Among the approximately 50 dose-escalation patients, roughly 20 had hepatocellular carcinoma, roughly 15 melanoma, 9 renal cell carcinoma and 9 head and neck cancer. Intravenous ivuxolimab was administered to patients every 2 weeks at six dose levels: 0.01, 0.1, 0.3, 1.5, 3 and 10 mg/kg.

Broad study findings and their caveats: In the 0.1-3.0 mg/kg groups, partial responders were among the patients with the lowest normalized peripheral clonal expansion, particularly in CD8+ T cells. Low levels of normalized T-cell clonal expansion were also seen in some nonresponding patients. The antigen specificity of the peripheral T cells that underwent clonal expansion was not determined. At doses of 0.1 to 3.0 mg/kg, clonal expansion of both CD4+ and CD8+ blood T cells was observed from baseline to week 6. After ivuxolimab, CD8+ T cells had more expanded clones than CD4+ T cells on average.

Genomic DNA was isolated from the sorted cells so that the TCRbeta CDR3 region could be sequenced. The immunoSEQ Assay was used to sequence the TCRbeta CDR3 regions. The table was pulled from immuneACCESS by TCRdb, which kept in-frame rearrangements only. Such tables lose some clones; where checked, under half of the loss comes from unresolved V genes, and the rest has no known cause. A total of tens of thousands of clones appear in this sample, 70% to 90% of them only once. About 10% of the sample is held by the ten biggest clonotypes. Deletion took 3 bases off V and 7 bases off J, with a span of 16 bases between the germline ends. As encoded in the germline V gene (reference sequence), CDR1 is MNHEY while CDR2 is SMNVEV. There are 15 amino acids in the CDR3, from cysteine to phenylalanine inclusive. Just the 45-base CDR3 DNA is kept, in frame starting at base 1.

This specimen consisted of CD4+ or CD8+ T cells sorted from blood, obtained in a trial of the OX40 agonist ivuxolimab. The sequence links TRBV27 to TRBJ2-1, with the D assignment possibly TRBD1 or TRBD2, given 7 matching bases for each. This sequence originates from an adult with an advanced solid tumor such as melanoma, head and neck, liver or kidney cancer. The encoded CDR3 is CASSLGQGGINEQFF. The nucleotide sequence is given as TGTGCCAGCAGTTTGGGTCAGGGGGGGATTAATGAGCAGTTCTTC.